This is a list of T cell receptor beta chains from one sample in a study of T cell responses to AZD1222 COVID-19 vaccine. Assay: immunoSEQ multiplex PCR; the TCRdb copy retains only in-frame clones and omits some. Of about 120,000 clones listed, 80% to 90% are singletons. Material: peripheral blood, obtained on day 0 of AZD1222 vaccination. These receptors all come from an adult in good health. The CDR3 runs from the conserved cysteine through the conserved F or W. D genes are given only for firm matches. Expanded clones get a size class; other rows say once, few or many, or leave the size out.

TRBV7-9,TRBD2,-,TRBJ2-1,CASSLLGSAGGNEQFF,TGTGCCAGCAGCTTACTGGGGTCGGCGGGAGGCAATGAGCAGTTCTTC
TRBV28,TRBD1,-,TRBJ1-2,CASSLRTGGAGYGYTF,TGTGCCAGCAGTTTACGGACAGGGGGCGCGGGCTATGGCTACACCTTC
TRBV5-4,-,-,TRBJ2-7,CASSLNRYEQYF,TGTGCCAGCAGCTTGAACCGCTACGAGCAGTACTTC
TRBV4-1,-,-,TRBJ2-2,CASYNRMAGELFF,TGCGCCAGCTACAATCGGATGGCCGGGGAGCTGTTTTTT
TRBV12-1,-,-,TRBJ1-5,CASRYRDRGQKQPQHF,TGTGCCAGCAGATATCGGGACAGGGGGCAAAAACAGCCCCAGCATTTT
TRBV4-1,TRBD1,-,TRBJ2-7,CASRPTGAPYYEQYF,TGCGCCAGCAGACCAACAGGGGCCCCCTACTACGAGCAGTACTTC
TRBV10-1,TRBD1,few,TRBJ1-1,CASSDGARGTEAFF,TGCGCCAGCAGTGATGGGGCCAGGGGGACTGAAGCTTTCTTT
TRBV4-1,-,once,TRBJ1-2,CASTYKIKGVDYGYTF,TGCGCCAGCACCTACAAGATAAAGGGAGTGGACTATGGCTACACCTTC
TRBV5-1,-,-,TRBJ1-2,CASSPTGLNYGYTF,TGCGCCAGCAGCCCTACGGGGCTTAACTATGGCTACACCTTC
TRBV5-4,-,once,TRBJ2-5,CASSLGDQETQYF,TGTGCCAGCAGCTTGGGGGATCAAGAGACCCAGTACTTC
TRBV7-9,-,-,TRBJ2-1,CASSLGAGSFNEQFF,TGTGCCAGCAGCTTAGGGGCGGGTTCCTTCAATGAGCAGTTCTTC
TRBV19,TRBD1,-,TRBJ1-2,CASSSTGDAAGYTF,TGTGCCAGTAGTAGTACAGGGGATGCGGCTGGCTACACCTTC
TRBV11-2,-,-,TRBJ1-2,CASSLGPSGGGNYGYTF,TGTGCCAGCAGCTTAGGTCCCAGCGGGGGTGGAAACTATGGCTACACCTTC
TRBV5-1,-,-,TRBJ1-1,CASSFDGNTEAFF,TGCGCCAGCAGCTTCGACGGGAACACTGAAGCTTTCTTT
TRBV2,-,-,TRBJ2-3,CASRLLAYTDTQYF,TGTGCCAGCAGGTTACTAGCCTACACAGATACGCAGTATTTT
TRBV2,-,-,TRBJ1-1,CASSGWGVNTEAFF,TGTGCCAGCAGTGGATGGGGAGTGAACACTGAAGCTTTCTTT
TRBV5-1,-,-,TRBJ2-5,CASSLYQETQYF,TGCGCCAGCAGCTTGTACCAAGAGACCCAGTACTTC
TRBV9,TRBD2,few,TRBJ2-2,CASSVGRVPTGELFF,TGTGCCAGCAGCGTCGGGAGGGTACCTACCGGGGAGCTGTTTTTT
TRBV30,TRBD1,-,TRBJ1-2,CAWETGGYGYTF,TGTGCCTGGGAGACAGGGGGCTATGGCTACACCTTC
TRBV5-1,TRBD2,-,TRBJ2-5,CASSLAGVAGGQETQYF,TGCGCCAGCAGCTTGGCCGGAGTAGCGGGGGGACAGGAGACCCAGTACTTC
TRBV11-2,TRBD1,-,TRBJ1-2,CASSPGQTLNYGYTF,TGTGCCAGCAGCCCGGGACAGACTCTTAACTATGGCTACACCTTC
TRBV10-3,-,-,TRBJ1-2,CAIRTELNYGYTF,TGTGCCATTCGGACAGAGCTTAACTATGGCTACACCTTC
TRBV28,-,once,TRBJ1-2,CASSSGLRGYTF,TGTGCCAGCAGCTCCGGGTTGCGTGGCTACACCTTC
TRBV27,TRBD1,-,TRBJ1-1,CASRTGTYTEAFF,TGTGCCAGCAGGACAGGGACTTACACTGAAGCTTTCTTT
TRBV6-6,TRBD1,-,TRBJ1-2,CASRGTDRSGYTF,TGTGCCAGCAGAGGGACAGATCGAAGTGGCTACACCTTC
TRBV6-5,TRBD1,-,TRBJ2-3,CASSWDSSTDTQYF,TGTGCCAGCAGTTGGGACAGCAGCACAGATACGCAGTATTTT
TRBV7-9,-,once,TRBJ1-3,CASSRTGTIVGNTIYF,TGTGCCAGCAGCCGTACCGGGACAATAGTCGGAAACACCATATATTTT
TRBV6-5,-,-,TRBJ1-2,CASSSDRGGVRGYTF,TGTGCCAGCAGCTCCGACCGGGGGGGGGTGCGCGGCTACACCTTC
TRBV30,-,-,TRBJ1-2,CAWSQQGWYGYTF,TGTGCCTGGAGTCAACAGGGATGGTATGGCTACACCTTC
TRBV7-9,TRBD2,-,TRBJ2-3,CASSPTSGGTDTQYF,TGTGCCAGCAGCCCAACTAGCGGGGGCACAGATACGCAGTATTTT
TRBV7-2,-,-,TRBJ2-4,CASSLVGAEVNIQYF,TGTGCCAGCAGCTTAGTTGGCGCGGAGGTCAACATTCAGTACTTC
TRBV6-4,-,-,TRBJ2-5,CASPAKRQETQYF,TGTGCCAGTCCCGCGAAGCGACAAGAGACCCAGTACTTC
TRBV3-1/TRBV3-2,-,-,TRBJ2-5,CASNQQRRETQYF,TGTGCCAGCAACCAACAGCGTAGGGAGACCCAGTACTTC
TRBV24-1,-,-,TRBJ1-4,CATKGQNIATNEKLFF,TGTGCCACAAAAGGACAGAATATTGCAACTAATGAAAAACTGTTTTTT
TRBV25-1,TRBD1,-,TRBJ1-6,CASRPTGGDSPLHF,TGTGCCAGCAGACCTACAGGGGGGGATTCACCCCTCCACTTT
TRBV4-2,TRBD2,-,TRBJ2-1,CASSQLAGAGYEQFF,TGTGCCAGCAGCCAACTAGCGGGAGCGGGCTATGAGCAGTTCTTC
TRBV28,-,-,TRBJ2-7,CASSGLYEQYF,TGTGCCAGCAGTGGTCTCTACGAGCAGTACTTC
TRBV7-2,-,-,TRBJ2-7,CASSLGGREEYEQYF,TGTGCCAGCAGCTTAGGGGGACGTGAGGAGTACGAGCAGTACTTC
TRBV5-1,TRBD2,-,TRBJ2-7,CASNFGTSGVPLFYEQYF,TGCGCCAGCAACTTCGGGACTAGCGGGGTCCCATTATTCTACGAGCAGTACTTC
TRBV12-3/TRBV12-4,-,-,TRBJ1-5,CASSGQQNQPQHF,TGTGCCAGCAGTGGACAGCAAAATCAGCCCCAGCATTTT
TRBV7-3,-,-,TRBJ1-2,CASSFSRLVANYGYTF,TGTGCCAGCAGCTTTTCGCGGCTCGTAGCTAACTATGGCTACACCTTC
TRBV20-1,-,-,TRBJ1-4,CSASRGLVEKLFF,TGCAGTGCTAGTCGGGGGTTAGTAGAAAAACTGTTTTTT
TRBV2,-,-,TRBJ2-3,CASKWTFTDTQYF,TGTGCCAGCAAATGGACCTTCACAGATACGCAGTATTTT
TRBV7-2,-,-,TRBJ2-5,CASSLAGNQETQYF,TGTGCCAGCAGCTTAGCGGGCAACCAAGAGACCCAGTACTTC
TRBV11-3,-,-,TRBJ2-7,CASSRPGRSQTLKSSYEQYF,TGTGCCAGCAGCCGCCCAGGGCGTAGCCAAACCCTTAAAAGCTCCTACGAGCAGTACTTC
TRBV7-2,-,-,TRBJ2-7,CASSLLSYAQYF,TGTGCCAGCAGCTTACTGTCTTACGCGCAGTACTTC
TRBV5-1,-,-,TRBJ2-2,CASSWGDANTGELFF,TGCGCCAGCAGCTGGGGGGACGCCAACACCGGGGAGCTGTTTTTT
TRBV27,TRBD2,-,TRBJ2-2,CASTRRFGSGSIGGELFF,TGTGCCAGCACGAGGCGTTTCGGGAGCGGGAGTATCGGCGGGGAGCTGTTTTTT
TRBV7-2,TRBD1,-,TRBJ2-1,CASSLGRQGIRTYNEQFF,TGTGCCAGCAGCTTAGGGAGACAGGGAATTCGCACCTACAATGAGCAGTTCTTC
TRBV6-1,TRBD1,-,TRBJ1-5,CASSDWGLGQGVFSNQPQHF,TGTGCCAGCAGTGATTGGGGGTTAGGACAGGGCGTTTTTAGCAATCAGCCCCAGCATTTT
TRBV6-5,-,-,TRBJ1-2,CASSSRTVRSYTF,TGTGCCAGCAGTTCCCGGACCGTGAGGAGCTACACCTTC